This T cell receptor (beta chain) appears in the sequencing data of a study of patients and donors after allogeneic stem cell transplantation (TCRdb year 2020). This clonotype was picked up many times. Its antigen is not yet known. No much larger clone exists at a distance of one base, and base qualities are not known. From cysteine to phenylalanine, the CDR3 is 14 amino acids long. Just CDR3 DNA is preserved here, 42 bases in frame from base 1. V sheds 0 bases and J sheds 3 bases, leaving 9 bases between their ends. The library was produced with RT-PCR. The sequencer was a NextSeq 550. TCRdb handled the public reads itself, with Q25 trimming in fastp and clone calling in MiXCR, and kept productive beta chains. Under each unique CDR3 protein, matching rows form one entry showing the most common genes and DNA. Recorded for this sample are about a million distinct CDR3 sequences; roughly 18% of them occurred a single time. The top ten hold around 6% of the sample.

Sample: blood, either unsorted or a sorted T cell fraction (not recorded which). The chain links TRBV12-3 or TRBV12-4 with TRBJ2-7, with the D gene possibly TRBD1 or TRBD2, each one fitting 5 bases. The sequence came from a human donor who was either an allogeneic HSCT recipient or a stem cell or donor lymphocyte infusion donor (not recorded which). It is not recorded whose cells these are; they may come from a transplant donor. The CDR3 sequence is CASSLAGERYEQYF. The sequenced DNA is TGTGCCAGCAGTTTAGCAGGGGAGCGCTACGAGCAGTACTTC.